This TCR beta chain was observed in a study of regulatory T cells in long-lasting Graves disease. This clonotype was found many times. According to the study, TCR beta libraries were built with iRepertoire HTBI primers and CDR3-region Arm-PCR. TCRdb ran MiXCR on the multiplex PCR reads and lists one entry per CDR3 protein. The sample shows around 450,000 distinct CDR3 sequences, about 16% of them seen only once. Per germline, CDR1 SEHNR and CDR2 FQNEAQ (reference sequence). V lost 2 bases to trimming and J lost 9 bases, with 8 bases between them. The CDR3 spans 12 residues. The time point is: newly diagnosed GD, antithyroid drugs for less than 3 months. Making the TCR library involved RNA that had been extracted from PBMCs. These same data were also listed under a study on T cells in Graves' hyperthyroidism and ophthalmopathy. That work states: Across 18 months, stable Graves' hyperthyroidism was marked by no progression to ophthalmopathy. Exclusion of a patient resulted from uncontrolled infection, other autoimmune disease, pregnancy or lactation. TCR CDR3 regions were first amplified by RT-PCR with HTBI primers. Stable hyperthyroidism was told apart from ophthalmopathy by a model built on 13 V-J features.

The chain is built from TRBV7-9 and TRBJ2-1; D is undetermined. The sequence derives from a man in his forties with Graves disease. Sequenced material: peripheral blood mononuclear cells (PBMCs), taken at new diagnosis, from a patient treated with antithyroid drugs. CDR3 residues: CASSLRLGEQFF. For the CDR3, the DNA is TGTGCCAGCAGCTTACGTTTAGGTGAGCAGTTCTTC.